The clone carrying this T cell receptor (beta chain) was detected only a few times. The data originate from a study of blood T cells in healthy people across ages. Primers used in a second PCR of about 7 to 12 cycles were a sample-barcoded 5' primer and a J-beta primer mix. Each sample yielded at least 2.5 million CDR3-containing paired-end reads. MiXCR was run by TCRdb on the 5' RACE reads, yielding one entry per CDR3 protein. Of over a million distinct CDR3 sequences listed, approximately 25% are singletons. The CDR3 extends over 17 amino acids. Per germline, CDR1 MGHRA and CDR2 YSYEKL. Trimming cost V 3 bases and J 1 base, with 16 bases left between them. Another study also made use of these data, one on T cells of mothers and their children. That publication notes: It was related mother-child pairs that showed slightly higher overlap than unrelated pairs, without reaching significance.

V gene TRBV4-1 combines with J gene TRBJ2-4, with D perhaps matching TRBD1 (6 bases). Sequencing used blood. The receptor comes from a girl aged 2-10 years in good health. The CDR3 DNA reads TGCGCCAGCAGCCAGGGGGCTAAAGTGGGTGCCAAAAACATTCAGTACTTC. It yields the protein CASSQGAKVGAKNIQYF.